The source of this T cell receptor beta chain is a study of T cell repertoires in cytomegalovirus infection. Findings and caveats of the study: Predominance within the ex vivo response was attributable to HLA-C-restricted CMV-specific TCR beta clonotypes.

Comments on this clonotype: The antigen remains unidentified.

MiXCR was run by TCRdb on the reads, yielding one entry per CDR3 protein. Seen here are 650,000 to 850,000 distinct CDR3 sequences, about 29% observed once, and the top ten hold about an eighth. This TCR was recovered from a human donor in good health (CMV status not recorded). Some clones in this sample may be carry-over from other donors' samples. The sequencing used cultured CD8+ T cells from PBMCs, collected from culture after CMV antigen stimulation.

CDR3 in DNA: TGTGCCAGCAGTCAGGGGTTGCTAGCGGGCCGTCTCTCCTACGAGCAGTACGTC. It codes for CASSQGLLAGRLSYEQYV. The rearrangement links TRBV6-2 or TRBV6-3 to TRBJ2-7; 8 nucleotides match TRBD2. The V gene end was trimmed by 5 bases and the J gene end by 0 bases; junction bases not matched to a gene: 15. In germline, CDR1 is MNHEY, CDR2 SVGEGT. This CDR3 is 18 amino acids long.